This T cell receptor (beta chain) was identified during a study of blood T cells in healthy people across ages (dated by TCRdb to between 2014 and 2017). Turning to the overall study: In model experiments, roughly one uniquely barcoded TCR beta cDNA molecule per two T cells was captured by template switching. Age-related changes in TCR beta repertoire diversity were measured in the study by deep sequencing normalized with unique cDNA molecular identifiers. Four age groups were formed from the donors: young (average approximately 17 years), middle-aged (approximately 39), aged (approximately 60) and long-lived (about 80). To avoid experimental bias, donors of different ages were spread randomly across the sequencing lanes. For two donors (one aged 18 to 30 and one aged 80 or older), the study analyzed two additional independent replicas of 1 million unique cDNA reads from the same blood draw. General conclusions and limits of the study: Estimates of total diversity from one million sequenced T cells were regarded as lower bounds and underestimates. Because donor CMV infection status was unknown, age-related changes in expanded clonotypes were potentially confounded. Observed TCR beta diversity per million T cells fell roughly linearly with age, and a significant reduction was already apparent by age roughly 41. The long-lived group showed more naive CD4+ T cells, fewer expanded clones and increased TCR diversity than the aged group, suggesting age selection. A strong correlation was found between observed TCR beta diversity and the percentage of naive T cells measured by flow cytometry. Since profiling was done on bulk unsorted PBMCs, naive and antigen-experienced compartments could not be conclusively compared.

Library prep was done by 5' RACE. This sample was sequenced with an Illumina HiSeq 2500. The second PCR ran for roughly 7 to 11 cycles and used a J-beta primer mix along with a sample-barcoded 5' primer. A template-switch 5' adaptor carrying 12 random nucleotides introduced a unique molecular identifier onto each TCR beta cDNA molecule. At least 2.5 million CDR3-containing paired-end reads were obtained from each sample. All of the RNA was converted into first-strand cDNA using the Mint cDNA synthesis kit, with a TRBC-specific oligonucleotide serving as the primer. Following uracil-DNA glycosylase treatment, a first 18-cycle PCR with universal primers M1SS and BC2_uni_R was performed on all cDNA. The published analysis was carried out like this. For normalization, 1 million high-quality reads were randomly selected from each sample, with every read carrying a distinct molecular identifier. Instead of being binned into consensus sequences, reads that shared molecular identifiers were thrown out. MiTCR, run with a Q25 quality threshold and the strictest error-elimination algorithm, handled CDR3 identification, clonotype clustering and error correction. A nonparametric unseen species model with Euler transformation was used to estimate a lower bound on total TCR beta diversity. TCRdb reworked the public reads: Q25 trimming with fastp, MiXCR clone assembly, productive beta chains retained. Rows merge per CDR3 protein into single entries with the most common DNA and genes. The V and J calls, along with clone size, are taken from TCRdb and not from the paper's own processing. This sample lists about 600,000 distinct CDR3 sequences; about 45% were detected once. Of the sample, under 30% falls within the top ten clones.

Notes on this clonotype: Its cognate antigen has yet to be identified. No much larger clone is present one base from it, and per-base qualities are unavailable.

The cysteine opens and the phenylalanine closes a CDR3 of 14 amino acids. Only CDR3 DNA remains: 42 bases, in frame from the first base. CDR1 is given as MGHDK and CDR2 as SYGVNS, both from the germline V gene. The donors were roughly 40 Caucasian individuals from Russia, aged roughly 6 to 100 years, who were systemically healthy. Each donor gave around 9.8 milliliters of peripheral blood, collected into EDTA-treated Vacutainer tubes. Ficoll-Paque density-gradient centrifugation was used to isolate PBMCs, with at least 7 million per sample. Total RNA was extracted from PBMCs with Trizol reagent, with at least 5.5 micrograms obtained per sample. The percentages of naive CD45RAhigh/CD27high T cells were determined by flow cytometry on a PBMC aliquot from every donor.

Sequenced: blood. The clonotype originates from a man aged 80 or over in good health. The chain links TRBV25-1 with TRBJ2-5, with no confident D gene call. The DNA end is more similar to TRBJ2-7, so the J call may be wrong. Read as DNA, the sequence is TGTGCCAGCAGTGATCGGGTCCGAAGCGACGAGCAGTACTTC. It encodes CASSDRVRSDEQYF.